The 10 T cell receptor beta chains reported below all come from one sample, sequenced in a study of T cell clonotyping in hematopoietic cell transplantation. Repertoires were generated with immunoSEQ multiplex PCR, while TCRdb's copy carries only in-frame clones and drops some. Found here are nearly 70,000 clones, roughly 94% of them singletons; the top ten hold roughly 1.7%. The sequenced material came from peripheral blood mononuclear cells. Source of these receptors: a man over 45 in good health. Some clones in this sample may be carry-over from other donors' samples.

The CDR3 nucleotides read TGTGCCAGCAGCGGGGCGAGGGGGGCTGGGGCCAACGTCCTGACTTTC. Translation gives CASSGARGAGANVLTF. The chain is built from TRBV9 and TRBJ2-6; D assignment may be TRBD1 or TRBD2 (6 bases each). V lost 3 bases and J lost 2, with 12 bases in between. The germline gives CDR1 SGDLS, CDR2 YYNGEE. The CDR3 sequence is 16 residues long.

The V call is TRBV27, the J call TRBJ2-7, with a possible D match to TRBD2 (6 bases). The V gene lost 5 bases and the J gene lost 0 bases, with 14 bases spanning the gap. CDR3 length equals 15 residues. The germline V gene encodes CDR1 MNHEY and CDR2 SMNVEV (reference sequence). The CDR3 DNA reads TGTGCCAGCAGTCCCGGGACGGACTACTCCTACGAGCAGTACTTC. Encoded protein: CASSPGTDYSYEQYF.

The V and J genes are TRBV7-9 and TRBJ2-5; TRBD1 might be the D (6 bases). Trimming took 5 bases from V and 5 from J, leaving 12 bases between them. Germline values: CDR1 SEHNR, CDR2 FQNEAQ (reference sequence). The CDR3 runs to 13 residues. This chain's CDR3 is CASSRDMLETQYF. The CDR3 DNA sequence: TGTGCCAGCAGCCGGGACATGCTGGAGACCCAGTACTTC.

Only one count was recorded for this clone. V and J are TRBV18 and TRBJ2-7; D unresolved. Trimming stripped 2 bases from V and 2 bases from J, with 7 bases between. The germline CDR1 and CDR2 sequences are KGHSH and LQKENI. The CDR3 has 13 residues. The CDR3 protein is CASSPAAAYEQYF. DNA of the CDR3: TGTGCCAGCTCACCAGCGGCAGCCTACGAGCAGTACTTC.

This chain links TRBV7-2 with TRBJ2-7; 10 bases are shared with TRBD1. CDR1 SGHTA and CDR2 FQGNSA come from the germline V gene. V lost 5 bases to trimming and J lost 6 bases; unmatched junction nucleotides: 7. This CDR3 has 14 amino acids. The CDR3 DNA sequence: TGTGCCAGCAGCCCGACAGGGGGCGGGGGCGAGCAGTACTTC. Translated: CASSPTGGGGEQYF.

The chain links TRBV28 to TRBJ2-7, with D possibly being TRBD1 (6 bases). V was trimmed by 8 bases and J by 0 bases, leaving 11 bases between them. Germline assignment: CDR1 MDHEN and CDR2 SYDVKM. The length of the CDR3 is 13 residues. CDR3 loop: CASGSTGSYEQYF. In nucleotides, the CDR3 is TGTGCCAGCGGCTCGACAGGCTCCTACGAGCAGTACTTC.

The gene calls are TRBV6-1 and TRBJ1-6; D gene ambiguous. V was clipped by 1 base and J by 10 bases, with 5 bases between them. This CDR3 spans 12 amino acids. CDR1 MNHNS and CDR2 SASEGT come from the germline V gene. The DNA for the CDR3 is TGTGCCAGCAGTGAAGGATTATCACCCCTCCACTTT. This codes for CASSEGLSPLHF.

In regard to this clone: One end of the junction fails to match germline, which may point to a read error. The CDR3 DNA follows: TGTGCTAGCAGCCCGGGCCTAGCGGACTACAATGAGCAGTTCTTC. It encodes CASSPGLADYNEQFF. The rearrangement joins TRBV7-7 to TRBJ2-1; 7 nucleotides line up with TRBD2. CDR1 is SSHAT and CDR2 is FNYEAQ in the germline V gene (reference sequence). This CDR3 comprises 15 residues.

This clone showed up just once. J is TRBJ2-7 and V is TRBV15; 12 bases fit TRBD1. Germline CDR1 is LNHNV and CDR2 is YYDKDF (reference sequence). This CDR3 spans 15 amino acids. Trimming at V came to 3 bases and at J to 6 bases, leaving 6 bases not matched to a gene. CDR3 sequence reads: CATSSPGQGAGEQYF. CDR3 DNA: TGTGCCACCAGCAGCCCGGGACAGGGGGCAGGCGAGCAGTACTTC. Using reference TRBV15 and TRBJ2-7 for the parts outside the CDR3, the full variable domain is DAMVIQNPRYQVTQFGKPVTLSCSQTLNHNVMYWYQQKSSQAPKLLFHYYDKDFNNEADTPDNFQSRRPNTSFCFLDIRSPGLGDTAMYLCATSSPGQGAGEQYFGPGTRLTVT.

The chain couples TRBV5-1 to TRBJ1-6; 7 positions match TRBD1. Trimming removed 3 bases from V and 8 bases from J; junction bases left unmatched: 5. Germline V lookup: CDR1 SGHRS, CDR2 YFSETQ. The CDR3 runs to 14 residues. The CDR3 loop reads CASSWGQSDSPLHF. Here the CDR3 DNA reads TGCGCCAGCAGCTGGGGACAGTCCGATTCACCCCTCCACTTT.